One sample yielded the 2 T cell receptor beta chains listed below, sequenced in a study of cytomegalovirus exposure and HLA in healthy donors. 60 Vbeta and 13 Jbeta primers were used in PCR. Sequencing used immunoSEQ multiplex PCR; TCRdb keeps in-frame clones, though not all of them. The data hold some 120,000 clones, with 76% observed a single time. Sequenced input: PBMCs. The source of these receptors is a man aged 50 to 60 in good health and CMV-seronegative.

Turning to this clone: At one of its ends the junction is not consistent with the germline gene, which may arise from a read error. The chain uses TRBV27 and TRBJ2-1, with 9 bases identical to TRBD1. Germline values: CDR1 MNHEY, CDR2 SMNVEV (reference sequence). The length of the CDR3 is 12 residues. CDR3 bases: TGTGCCATCTCCATATCGGGACAGGGTGCGATCTTC. It translates to CAISISGQGAIF.

This clone came up a few times. At one end, the junction sequence differs from germline, possibly due to a read error. V is TRBV7-9 and J is TRBJ1-1; no clear D. The CDR3 is made up of 13 amino acids. Germline V gene sequence: CDR1 SEHNR, CDR2 FQNEAQ (reference sequence). Here the CDR3 reads CSSSRETNTEAFF. The DNA of the CDR3 is TGTTCCAGCAGTCGGGAGACGAACACTGAAGCTTTCTTT.